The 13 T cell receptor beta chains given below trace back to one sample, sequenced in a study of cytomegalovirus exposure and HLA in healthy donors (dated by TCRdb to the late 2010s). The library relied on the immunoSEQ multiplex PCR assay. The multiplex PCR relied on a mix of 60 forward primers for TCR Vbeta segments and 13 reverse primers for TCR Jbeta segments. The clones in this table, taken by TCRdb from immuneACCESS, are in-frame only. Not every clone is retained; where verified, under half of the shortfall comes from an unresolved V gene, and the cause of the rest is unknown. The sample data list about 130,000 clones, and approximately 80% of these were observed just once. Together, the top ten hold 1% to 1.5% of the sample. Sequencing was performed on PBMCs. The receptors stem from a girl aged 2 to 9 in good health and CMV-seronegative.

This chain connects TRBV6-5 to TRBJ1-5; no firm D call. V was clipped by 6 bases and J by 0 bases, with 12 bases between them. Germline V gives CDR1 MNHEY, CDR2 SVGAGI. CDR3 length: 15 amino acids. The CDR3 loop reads CASSPDTYSNQPQHF. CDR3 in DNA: TGTGCCAGCAGCCCAGACACCTATAGCAATCAGCCCCAGCATTTT.

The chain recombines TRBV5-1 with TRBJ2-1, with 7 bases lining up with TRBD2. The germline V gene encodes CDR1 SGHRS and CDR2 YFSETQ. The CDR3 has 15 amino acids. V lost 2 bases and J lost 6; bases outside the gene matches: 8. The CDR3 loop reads CASSFGTIRGNEQFF. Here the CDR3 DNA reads TGCGCCAGCAGCTTCGGGACTATACGGGGCAATGAGCAGTTCTTC.

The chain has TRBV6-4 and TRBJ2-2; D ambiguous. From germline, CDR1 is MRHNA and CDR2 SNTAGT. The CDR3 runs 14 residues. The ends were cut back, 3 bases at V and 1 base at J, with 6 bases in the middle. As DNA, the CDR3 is TGTGCCAGCAGTGATAACGGGAACACCGGGGAGCTGTTTTTT. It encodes CASSDNGNTGELFF.

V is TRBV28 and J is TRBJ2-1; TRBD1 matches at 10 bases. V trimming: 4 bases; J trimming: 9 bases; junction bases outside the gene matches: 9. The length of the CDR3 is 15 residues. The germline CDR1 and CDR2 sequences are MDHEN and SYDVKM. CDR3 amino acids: CASSSTGTGEPEQFF. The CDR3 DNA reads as TGTGCCAGCAGTTCGACCGGGACAGGGGAGCCTGAGCAGTTCTTC.

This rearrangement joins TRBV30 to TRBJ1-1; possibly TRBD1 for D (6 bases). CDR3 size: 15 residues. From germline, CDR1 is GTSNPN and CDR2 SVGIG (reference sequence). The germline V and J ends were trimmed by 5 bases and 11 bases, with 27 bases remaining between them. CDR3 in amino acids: CAWEAGGQPLGPAFF. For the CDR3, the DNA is TGTGCCTGGGAAGCGGGGGGGCAACCTTTGGGGCCCGCTTTCTTT.

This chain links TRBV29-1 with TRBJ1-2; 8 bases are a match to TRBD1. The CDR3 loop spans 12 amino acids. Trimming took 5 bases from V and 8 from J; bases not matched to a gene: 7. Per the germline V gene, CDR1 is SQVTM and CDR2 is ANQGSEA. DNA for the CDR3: TGCAGCGTTTCGCAGGGGGCGCAGGGCTACACCTTC. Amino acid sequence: CSVSQGAQGYTF.

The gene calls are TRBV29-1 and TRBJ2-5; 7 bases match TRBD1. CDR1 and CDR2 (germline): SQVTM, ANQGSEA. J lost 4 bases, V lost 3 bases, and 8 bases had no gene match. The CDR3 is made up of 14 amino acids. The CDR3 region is CSVDTTGIRETQYF. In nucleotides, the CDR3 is TGCAGCGTTGACACGACAGGGATACGAGAGACCCAGTACTTC.

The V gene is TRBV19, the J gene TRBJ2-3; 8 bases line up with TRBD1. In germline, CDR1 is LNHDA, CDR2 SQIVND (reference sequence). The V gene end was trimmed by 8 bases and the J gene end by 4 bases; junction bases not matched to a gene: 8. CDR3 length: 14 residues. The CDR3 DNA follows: TGTGCCAGTCGGACGACAGGGGCCCCAGATACGCAGTATTTT. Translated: CASRTTGAPDTQYF.

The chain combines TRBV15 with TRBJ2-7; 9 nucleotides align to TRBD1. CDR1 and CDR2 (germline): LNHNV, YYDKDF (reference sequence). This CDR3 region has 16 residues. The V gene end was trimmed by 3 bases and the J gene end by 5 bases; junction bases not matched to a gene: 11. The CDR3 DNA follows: TGTGCCACCAGCAGGGATCCCGGGACAGGGAATCACGAGCAGTACTTC. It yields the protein CATSRDPGTGNHEQYF. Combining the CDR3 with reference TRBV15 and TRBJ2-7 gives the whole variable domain DAMVIQNPRYQVTQFGKPVTLSCSQTLNHNVMYWYQQKSSQAPKLLFHYYDKDFNNEADTPDNFQSRRPNTSFCFLDIRSPGLGDTAMYLCATSRDPGTGNHEQYFGPGTRLTVT.

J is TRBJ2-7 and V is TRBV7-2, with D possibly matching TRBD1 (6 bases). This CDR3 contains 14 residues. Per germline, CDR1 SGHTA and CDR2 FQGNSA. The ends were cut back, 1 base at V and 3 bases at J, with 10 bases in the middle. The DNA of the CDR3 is TGTGCCAGCAGCTTAGGAACAGGGCACTACGAGCAGTACTTC. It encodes CASSLGTGHYEQYF. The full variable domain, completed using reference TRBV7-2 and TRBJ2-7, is GAGVSQSPSNKVTEKGKDVELRCDPISGHTALYWYRQSLGQGLEFLIYFQGNSAPDKSGLPSDRFSAERTGGSVSTLTIQRTQQEDSAVYLCASSLGTGHYEQYFGPGTRLTVT.

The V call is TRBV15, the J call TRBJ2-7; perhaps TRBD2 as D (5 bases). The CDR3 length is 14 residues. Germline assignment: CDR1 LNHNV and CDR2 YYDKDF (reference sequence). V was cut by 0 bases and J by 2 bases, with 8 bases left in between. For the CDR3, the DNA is TGTGCCACCAGCAGAGATCGGGGTGCCTACGAGCAGTACTTC. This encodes CATSRDRGAYEQYF.

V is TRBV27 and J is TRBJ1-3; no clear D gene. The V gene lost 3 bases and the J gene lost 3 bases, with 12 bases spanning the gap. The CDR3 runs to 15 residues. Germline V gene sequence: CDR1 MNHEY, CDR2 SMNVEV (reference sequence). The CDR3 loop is CASSFGRGVGNTIYF. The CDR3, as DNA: TGTGCCAGCAGTTTTGGTCGGGGAGTTGGAAACACCATATATTTT.

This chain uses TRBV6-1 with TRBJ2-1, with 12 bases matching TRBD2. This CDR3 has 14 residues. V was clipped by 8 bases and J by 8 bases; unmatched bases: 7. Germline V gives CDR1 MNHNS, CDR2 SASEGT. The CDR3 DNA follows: TGTGCCAGCGCCCTAGCGGGAGGGGGCGATGAGCAGTTCTTC. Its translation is CASALAGGGDEQFF.